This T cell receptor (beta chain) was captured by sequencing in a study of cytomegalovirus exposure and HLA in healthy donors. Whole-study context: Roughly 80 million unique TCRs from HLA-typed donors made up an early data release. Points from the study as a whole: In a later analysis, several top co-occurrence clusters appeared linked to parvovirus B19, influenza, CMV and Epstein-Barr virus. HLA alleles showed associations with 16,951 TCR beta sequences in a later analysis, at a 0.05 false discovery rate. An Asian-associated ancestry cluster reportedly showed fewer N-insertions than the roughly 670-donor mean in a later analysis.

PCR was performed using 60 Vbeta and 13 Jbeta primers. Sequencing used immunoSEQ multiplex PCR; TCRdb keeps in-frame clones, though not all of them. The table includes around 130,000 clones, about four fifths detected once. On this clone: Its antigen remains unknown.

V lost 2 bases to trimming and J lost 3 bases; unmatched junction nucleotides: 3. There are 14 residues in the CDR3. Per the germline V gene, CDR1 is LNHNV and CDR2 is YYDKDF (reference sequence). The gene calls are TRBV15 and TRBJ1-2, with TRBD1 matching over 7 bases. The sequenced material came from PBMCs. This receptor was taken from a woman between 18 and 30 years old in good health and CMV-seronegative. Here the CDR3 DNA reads TGTGCCACCAGCAGAACCGGGACAGACTATGGCTACACCTTC. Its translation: CATSRTGTDYGYTF. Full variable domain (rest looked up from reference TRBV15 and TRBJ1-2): DAMVIQNPRYQVTQFGKPVTLSCSQTLNHNVMYWYQQKSSQAPKLLFHYYDKDFNNEADTPDNFQSRRPNTSFCFLDIRSPGLGDTAMYLCATSRTGTDYGYTFGSGTRLTVV.